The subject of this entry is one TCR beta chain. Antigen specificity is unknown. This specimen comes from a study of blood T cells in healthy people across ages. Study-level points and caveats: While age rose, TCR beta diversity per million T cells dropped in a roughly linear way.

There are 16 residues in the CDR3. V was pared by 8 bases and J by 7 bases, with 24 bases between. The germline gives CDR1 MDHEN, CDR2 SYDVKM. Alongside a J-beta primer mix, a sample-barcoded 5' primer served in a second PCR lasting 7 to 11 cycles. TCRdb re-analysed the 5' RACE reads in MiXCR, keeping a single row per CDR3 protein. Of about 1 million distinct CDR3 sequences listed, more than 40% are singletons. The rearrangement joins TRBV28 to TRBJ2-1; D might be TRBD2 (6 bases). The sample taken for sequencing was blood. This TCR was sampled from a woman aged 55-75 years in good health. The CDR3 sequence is CASFGHAETRVNEQFF. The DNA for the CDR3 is TGTGCCAGCTTTGGCCATGCCGAGACTAGGGTGAATGAGCAGTTCTTC.